One and the same sample provided the 17 T cell receptor beta chains below, sequenced in a study of shared clonotypes between healthy human individuals. The repertoire was sequenced with immunoSEQ multiplex PCR; TCRdb's copy has only in-frame clones and lacks some. The sample consists of fewer than 1.4 million clones, around 78% of them appearing once. The sequenced sample consisted of memory CD4+ T cells from PBMCs. Subset given: CD45RA-negative fraction. The origin of the receptors is a man between 18 and 35 years old in good health. Some clones in this sample may be carry-over from other donors' samples.

The chain is built from TRBV5-5 and TRBJ2-1; D may be TRBD2 (5 bases). The CDR3 length is 16 residues. CDR1 and CDR2 from the germline V gene are SGHKS and YYEKEE (reference sequence). V shed 0 bases and J shed 0 bases, with 10 bases lying between them. In DNA, the CDR3 is TGTGCCAGCAGCTTGGAAGGAGGCCTCTCCTACAATGAGCAGTTCTTC. Protein: CASSLEGGLSYNEQFF.

The V and J genes are TRBV5-8 and TRBJ2-7; TRBD2 is a possible D gene (5 bases). This CDR3 spans 13 amino acids. The germline V gene has CDR1 SGHTS and CDR2 YDEGEE. V was cut by 3 bases and J by 3 bases, with 10 bases left in between. This CDR3 is CASSWTGNYEQYF. The CDR3 nucleotides read TGTGCCAGCAGCTGGACTGGTAACTACGAGCAGTACTTC.

The chain couples TRBV6-5 to TRBJ2-7; D could derive from TRBD1 or TRBD2 (5 bases each). Germline CDR1 is MNHEY and CDR2 is SVGAGI. V was pared by 8 bases and J by 2 bases, with 10 bases between. This CDR3 is 12 amino acids long. The CDR3 DNA follows: TGTGCCAGCCAAGGGACCACCTACGAGCAGTACTTC. Protein: CASQGTTYEQYF.

V is TRBV30 and J is TRBJ2-7; TRBD1 aligns across 8 bases. V trimming: 4 bases; J trimming: 5 bases; junction bases outside the gene matches: 4. Germline CDR1 and CDR2: GTSNPN and SVGIG (reference sequence). The CDR3 length is 12 residues. The CDR3 region is CAWTKDRDEQYF. The CDR3 region has the DNA TGTGCCTGGACCAAGGACAGGGACGAGCAGTACTTC.

Details on this clone: The sample holds other DNA sequences that translate to the same CDR3. This chain connects TRBV28 to TRBJ2-5, with 7 bases fitting TRBD1. The CDR3 consists of 13 residues. After removal of 6 bases from V and 3 bases from J, the junction contained 4 bases not matched to a gene. Germline V gene lookup returns CDR1 MDHEN and CDR2 SYDVKM. As DNA, the CDR3 is TGTGCCAGCAGCCCAGGACAGGAAGAGACCCAGTACTTC. Residues: CASSPGQEETQYF.

In the case of this clone: Other DNA sequences from this sample encode an identical CDR3 as well. The CDR3 sequence is CASSLTGADTQYF. In nucleotides, the CDR3 is TGTGCCAGCAGCTTGACAGGGGCTGATACGCAGTATTTT. This chain joins TRBV7-3 and TRBJ2-3, with 8 bases lining up with TRBD1. The V gene end was trimmed by 3 bases and the J gene end by 6 bases; junction bases not matched to a gene: 2. The CDR3 covers 13 residues. The germline gives CDR1 SGHTA, CDR2 FQGTGA.

The V gene is TRBV30, the J gene TRBJ1-1; D gene uncertain. The CDR3 spans 12 residues. Looked up from germline, CDR1 is GTSNPN and CDR2 is SVGIG (reference sequence). Trimming took off 5 bases at V and 6 bases at J, with 13 bases between the two ends. CDR3 region: CAWDTIYAEAFF. In DNA form, the CDR3 reads TGTGCCTGGGACACTATCTATGCTGAAGCTTTCTTT.

Points on this clone: This clone may be a read error of a much larger clone one base away. J is TRBJ1-2 and V is TRBV6-5; 7 nucleotides agree with TRBD1. Unmatched junction bases numbered 3, after V lost 2 bases and J lost 3 bases. Germline loops: CDR1 MNHEY, CDR2 SVGAGI. The CDR3 runs 14 residues. The CDR3, as DNA: TGTGCCAGCAGTTACGTCAGGGGGTACTATGGCTACACCTTC. Translating it yields CASSYVRGYYGYTF.

The rearrangement joins TRBV7-9 to TRBJ2-7; no reliable D call. CDR3 length: 13 residues. Trimming pared 2 bases from V and 3 bases from J, leaving 8 bases between. Germline CDR1 and CDR2: SEHNR and FQNEAQ (reference sequence). CDR3 bases: TGTGCCAGCAGCTTAACAGAGAGCTACGAGCAGTACTTC. Translation gives CASSLTESYEQYF.

This clone was seen a few times. The rearrangement uses TRBV9 and TRBJ2-1; no reliable D call. Trimming removed 4 bases at V and 6 bases at J, with 5 bases between. Looked up from germline, CDR1 is SGDLS and CDR2 is YYNGEE. The CDR3 runs to 11 residues. CDR3 region: CASSTGNEQFF. In DNA form, the CDR3 reads TGTGCCAGCAGCACCGGCAATGAGCAGTTCTTC.

V is TRBV15 and J is TRBJ2-1; D is uncertain. This CDR3 region has 17 residues. Trimming removed 0 bases at V and 1 base at J, with 13 bases between. CDR1 and CDR2 from the germline V gene are LNHNV and YYDKDF (reference sequence). In DNA form, the CDR3 reads TGTGCCACCAGCAGAGATCTAGGAATAAAGTCCTACAATGAGCAGTTCTTC. This sequence encodes CATSRDLGIKSYNEQFF.

The chain couples TRBV5-5 to TRBJ1-2, with D tentatively TRBD1 (6 bases). CDR3 size: 14 residues. The V end lost 4 bases, the J end lost 10 bases, and 20 bases lay between the germline ends. CDR1 is SGHKS and CDR2 is YYEKEE in the germline V gene (reference sequence). The CDR3, as DNA: TGTGCCAGCAGCCCCAGGGGCCCTGAGTCCCACTACACCTTC. This codes for CASSPRGPESHYTF.

The chain links TRBV30 to TRBJ2-7; D perhaps matches TRBD1 (5 bases). There are 11 residues in the CDR3. V gave up 3 bases and J gave up 12 bases, with 15 bases separating them. The germline V gene encodes CDR1 GTSNPN and CDR2 SVGIG (reference sequence). The CDR3 coding sequence is TGTGCCTGGAGCAACCCAAGGGGTTTGTACTTC. Translated, it gives CAWSNPRGLYF.

This clone was seen only once. This may arise from a read error, as a much more abundant clone is one base away. As the CDR3 is not closed by the conserved phenylalanine or tryptophan, this likely results from a read error. Here the CDR3 DNA reads TGTGCCTGGAGTATAGACAGTGGGACTGAAGCTTTCATT. Its translation is CAWSIDSGTEAFI. This chain uses TRBV30 with TRBJ1-1, with D perhaps matching TRBD1 (5 bases). Trimming cost V 2 bases and J 5 bases, with 12 bases left between them. The germline V gene has CDR1 GTSNPN and CDR2 SVGIG (reference sequence). The CDR3 runs 13 residues.

Ten or more counts support this clone. This CDR3 reads CASSPMGEEKGYTF. The CDR3 nucleotides read TGTGCCAGCTCACCGATGGGGGAAGAGAAAGGCTACACCTTC. J is TRBJ1-2 and V is TRBV18; maybe TRBD1 (5 bases). The ends were cut back, 3 bases at V and 8 bases at J, with 16 bases in the middle. The CDR3 runs to 14 residues. Germline V gene data show CDR1 as KGHSH and CDR2 as LQKENI.

V and J are TRBV30 and TRBJ1-3; unclear D gene. The CDR3 runs 13 residues. Germline assignment: CDR1 GTSNPN and CDR2 SVGIG (reference sequence). V was cut by 5 bases and J by 3 bases, with 11 bases left in between. CDR3 nucleotide sequence: TGTGCCTGGGGGATTGATGGTGGAAACACCATATATTTT. Its protein product is CAWGIDGGNTIYF.

The chain employs TRBV6-1 and TRBJ2-7; a weak D match, TRBD1 (5 bases). Trimming shortened V by 1 base and J by 1 base, and 8 bases separated the two germline ends. This CDR3 has 14 residues. CDR1 MNHNS and CDR2 SASEGT come from the germline V gene. CDR3 protein: CASSEGGDSYEQYF. Written as DNA, the CDR3 is TGTGCCAGCAGTGAAGGGGGCGATTCCTACGAGCAGTACTTC.